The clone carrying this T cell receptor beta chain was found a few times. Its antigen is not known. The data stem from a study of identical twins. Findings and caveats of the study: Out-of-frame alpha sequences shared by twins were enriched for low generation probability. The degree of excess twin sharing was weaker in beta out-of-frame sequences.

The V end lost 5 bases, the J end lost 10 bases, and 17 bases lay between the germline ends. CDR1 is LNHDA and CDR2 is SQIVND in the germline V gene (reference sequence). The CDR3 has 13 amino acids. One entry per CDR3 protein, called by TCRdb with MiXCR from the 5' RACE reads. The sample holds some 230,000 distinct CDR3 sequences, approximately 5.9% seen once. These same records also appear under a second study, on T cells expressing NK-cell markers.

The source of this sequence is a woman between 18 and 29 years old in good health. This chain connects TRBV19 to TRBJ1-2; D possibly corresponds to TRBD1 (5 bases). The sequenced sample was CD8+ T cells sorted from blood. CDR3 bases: TGTGCCAGTAGTCTTACCTCGACAGCCCCCTACACCTTC. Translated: CASSLTSTAPYTF.